Each of the 17 T cell receptor beta chains below was sequenced from the same sample in a study of cytomegalovirus exposure and HLA in healthy donors. The PCR employed 60 Vbeta primers together with 13 Jbeta primers. Here immunoSEQ multiplex PCR was the method, and the copy in TCRdb shows in-frame clones only, minus some. Of around 98,000 clones listed, 70% are singletons. The sequenced material came from PBMCs. These receptors were collected from a man between 50 and 59 years old in good health and CMV-seronegative.

The genes are TRBV28 and TRBJ2-7, with 9 bases lining up with TRBD2. The CDR3 has 14 residues. Germline assignment: CDR1 MDHEN and CDR2 SYDVKM. V trimming: 4 bases; J trimming: 0 bases; junction bases outside the gene matches: 1. Here the CDR3 reads CASSSSGDSYEQYF. CDR3 bases: TGTGCCAGCAGTTCTAGCGGGGACTCCTACGAGCAGTACTTC.

V is TRBV5-1 and J is TRBJ2-3, with 8 positions matching TRBD2. This CDR3 comprises 16 residues. J lost 2 bases, V lost 0 bases, and 5 bases had no gene match. Germline loops: CDR1 SGHRS, CDR2 YFSETQ. CDR3 sequence: CASSLDVAGFTDTQYF. Here the CDR3 DNA reads TGCGCCAGCAGCTTGGATGTAGCGGGATTCACAGATACGCAGTATTTT.

The chain uses TRBV28 and TRBJ1-2, with unresolved D. Trimming removed 2 bases at V and 4 bases at J, with 8 bases between. Germline V gene lookup returns CDR1 MDHEN and CDR2 SYDVKM. The length of the CDR3 is 13 residues. The CDR3 DNA sequence: TGTGCCAGCAGTTTAGAGGGAGGCTATGGCTACACCTTC. Translating it yields CASSLEGGYGYTF.

V and J are TRBV9 and TRBJ2-3, with TRBD2 matching 11 bases. Unmatched junction bases numbered 6, after V lost 4 bases and J lost 2 bases. The CDR3 is 16 residues long. The V gene's germline CDR1 is SGDLS and CDR2 YYNGEE. The CDR3 is CASSTRLAGSTDTQYF. CDR3 sequence (DNA): TGTGCCAGCAGCACTCGACTAGCGGGGTCCACAGATACGCAGTATTTT.

This clone was seen a few times. This chain joins TRBV6-1 and TRBJ2-5, with 16 bases lining up with TRBD2. Germline loops: CDR1 MNHNS, CDR2 SASEGT. The V segment lost 4 bases and the J segment 7 bases; nucleotides outside the gene matches: 9. The CDR3 extends over 17 amino acids. The CDR3 nucleotides are TGTGCCAGCAGTGCGCCTGGGACTAGCGGGGGGGTGGGGACCCAGTACTTC. It encodes CASSAPGTSGGVGTQYF.

The chain employs TRBV5-6 and TRBJ1-2, with TRBD1 identical over 7 bases. This CDR3 has 14 residues. Germline lookup yields CDR1 SGHDT and CDR2 YYEEEE. V lost 5 bases to trimming and J lost 2 bases; unmatched junction nucleotides: 6. The CDR3 protein is CASSRGQVNYGYTF. The CDR3 bases are TGTGCCAGCAGTCGAGGACAGGTGAACTATGGCTACACCTTC.

With regard to this clone: Other DNA sequences of this sample code for an identical CDR3. The CDR3 reads CASSAGGGTIYF. CDR3 nucleotides: TGTGCCAGCAGCGCGGGGGGTGGCACCATATATTTT. This chain links TRBV9 with TRBJ1-3; perhaps TRBD1 as D (5 bases). The CDR3 totals 12 residues. The V and J ends lost 3 bases and 9 bases respectively, with 10 bases between them. Looked up from germline, CDR1 is SGDLS and CDR2 is YYNGEE.

The chain uses TRBV11-2 and TRBJ2-7, with 9 positions matching TRBD2. The CDR3 consists of 14 residues. CDR1 and CDR2 from the germline V gene are SGHAT and FQNNGV. With 5 bases clipped from V and 3 bases from J, the junction kept 5 bases outside the gene matches. The CDR3 spells CASSRGREVYEQYF. CDR3 DNA: TGTGCCAGCAGCCGCGGGAGGGAGGTCTACGAGCAGTACTTC.

The chain couples TRBV9 to TRBJ2-5; tentative D call: TRBD2 (5 bases). CDR1 and CDR2 from the germline V gene are SGDLS and YYNGEE. V shed 7 bases and J shed 0 bases, with 13 bases lying between them. CDR3 length: 14 amino acids. As DNA, the CDR3 is TGTGCCAGCGGGAGCGGACCCTACCAAGAGACCCAGTACTTC. This translates into CASGSGPYQETQYF.

There are a few counts of this clone. This rearrangement joins TRBV25-1 to TRBJ1-2; tentatively, D is TRBD1 (6 bases). The CDR3 consists of 14 residues. CDR1 is MGHDK, CDR2 SYGVNS, per germline. Deletions cut 2 bases from V and 6 bases from J, with 13 bases between. CDR3 nucleotides: TGTGCCAGCAGTGAACCGGGACAAGTTAATGGCTACACCTTC. This encodes CASSEPGQVNGYTF.

This clone appeared once. The rearrangement joins TRBV5-1 to TRBJ2-1; no clear D. Germline V gene data show CDR1 as SGHRS and CDR2 as YFSETQ. V was clipped by 0 bases and J by 1 base, with 5 bases between them. This CDR3 has 14 amino acids. CDR3 region: CASSLAVSYNEQFF. DNA for the CDR3: TGCGCCAGCAGCTTGGCAGTTTCCTACAATGAGCAGTTCTTC.

The CDR3 coding sequence is TGTGCCAGCAGCTTAGGAGCATCCACCGGGGAGCTGTTTTTT. This codes for CASSLGASTGELFF. The chain carries TRBV7-8 and TRBJ2-2, with D unresolved. The germline CDR1 and CDR2 sequences are SGHVS and FQNEAQ. V was pared by 1 base and J by 4 bases, with 7 bases between. This CDR3 is built from 14 residues. Drawing the rest from reference TRBV7-8 and TRBJ2-2, the complete variable domain is GAGVSQSPRYKVAKRGQDVALRCDPISGHVSLFWYQQALGQGPEFLTYFQNEAQLDKSGLPSDRFFAERPEGSVSTLKIQRTQQEDSAVYLCASSLGASTGELFFGEGSRLTVL.

The chain links TRBV5-1 to TRBJ2-6; no firm D call. V was trimmed by 1 base and J by 4 bases, leaving 9 bases between them. The germline V gene has CDR1 SGHRS and CDR2 YFSETQ. This CDR3 is built from 15 residues. The CDR3 sequence: CASSLTATGANVLTF. The CDR3 DNA reads as TGCGCCAGCAGCTTGACAGCTACCGGGGCCAACGTCCTGACTTTC.

This chain joins TRBV27 and TRBJ2-5; tentative D call: TRBD1 (6 bases). The V gene's germline CDR1 is MNHEY and CDR2 SMNVEV (reference sequence). Trimming cost V 6 bases and J 0 bases, with 11 bases left between them. The CDR3 consists of 14 residues. In nucleotides, the CDR3 is TGTGCCAGCAGGCGTGGACAGTACCAAGAGACCCAGTACTTC. Protein product: CASRRGQYQETQYF.

The chain is built from TRBV29-1 and TRBJ2-3, with a weak D call TRBD2 (6 bases). The CDR3 spans 13 residues. Germline V lookup: CDR1 SQVTM, CDR2 ANQGSEA. Between the trimmed V and J ends, which lost 4 bases and 3 bases, there was a span of 11 bases. The CDR3, as DNA: TGCAGCGTTGGTGGCGGGATGACAGATACGCAGTATTTT. Protein product: CSVGGGMTDTQYF.

The chain has TRBV12-1 and TRBJ2-1; the D call in the table, TRBD2, was not verified against the DNA. TRBV12-1 is assigned pseudogene status. This CDR3 is 18 amino acids long. This CDR3 is CASSSPLRRGKGPNEQFF. The DNA for the CDR3 is TGTGCCAGCAGCTCCCCTCTCAGGCGGGGGAAGGGTCCAAATGAGCAGTTCTTC.

The chain couples TRBV19 to TRBJ1-2; maybe TRBD1 (6 bases). This CDR3 comprises 16 residues. Germline CDR1 is LNHDA and CDR2 is SQIVND (reference sequence). V was clipped by 9 bases and J by 3 bases, with 23 bases between them. CDR3 amino acids: CASNSGTPPNYYGYTF. The CDR3 DNA reads as TGTGCCAGCAACTCCGGGACACCACCGAATTACTATGGCTACACCTTC.